These 8 T cell receptor beta chains share one sample of origin, sequenced in a study of post-analysis software for immune sequencing data. Findings and limits, study-wide: Included in a set of roughly five TRBV segments more frequent in patients than controls were TRBV5-6, TRBV5-1 and TRBV20-1.

These receptors are not linked to any known antigen. TCR beta cDNA libraries had unique molecular identifiers. TCRdb passed the PCR reads through MiXCR, listing each CDR3 protein once. The table shows 750,000 to 900,000 distinct CDR3 sequences, with roughly 50% occurring only once. Sequenced input: blood. The receptors were gathered from a girl aged 10-17 years with multiple sclerosis.

The chain is built from TRBV6-5 and TRBJ1-2; TRBD1 matches at 11 bases. CDR3 size: 15 residues. Germline-derived CDR1 and CDR2 are MNHEY and SVGAGI. The V gene end was trimmed by 6 bases and the J gene end by 5 bases; junction bases not matched to a gene: 8. The CDR3: CASSSPGQGEYGYTF. CDR3 nucleotides: TGTGCCAGCAGCTCACCGGGACAGGGGGAATATGGCTACACCTTC.

The chain uses TRBV20-1 and TRBJ2-7, with D perhaps TRBD1 (5 bases). From germline, CDR1 is DFQATT and CDR2 SNEGSKA (reference sequence). Trimming shortened V by 0 bases and J by 4 bases, and 16 bases separated the two germline ends. The CDR3 is 15 residues long. As DNA, the CDR3 is TGCAGTGCTAGAGATGGGCAGTTAAGGGGTTACGAGCAGTACTTC. Translation gives CSARDGQLRGYEQYF.

This clonotype was detected only a few times. The rearrangement uses TRBV9 and TRBJ2-5; a weak D match, TRBD1 (5 bases). The CDR3 is made up of 13 amino acids. With 0 bases removed from V and 6 bases from J, the gap between germline ends came to 9 bases. Germline CDR1 SGDLS, CDR2 YYNGEE. The CDR3 DNA reads TGTGCCAGCAGCGTAGGGTCAGGGCAGACCCAGTACTTC. Protein sequence: CASSVGSGQTQYF.

A word on this clonotype: In this CDR3 the conserved last residue, phenylalanine or tryptophan, is missing, so a read error is likely. The chain employs TRBV12-3 or TRBV12-4 and TRBJ2-7, with D hard to call. The CDR3 consists of 13 residues. With 1 base removed from V and 0 bases from J, the gap between germline ends came to 4 bases. CDR3 amino acids: CASSLGSSYEQYL. As DNA, the CDR3 is TGTGCCAGCAGTTTAGGGAGCTCCTACGAGCAGTACTTA.

The CDR3 is CATSSPARGKGDGYTF. CDR3 in DNA: TGTGCCACCAGCAGTCCGGCCCGGGGGAAAGGGGATGGCTACACCTTC. V gene TRBV15 combines with J gene TRBJ1-2, with D maybe TRBD1 (5 bases). The V gene lost 3 bases and the J gene lost 6 bases, with 20 bases spanning the gap. The germline gives CDR1 LNHNV, CDR2 YYDKDF (reference sequence). The CDR3 is 16 amino acids. The full variable domain, rest sourced from reference TRBV15 and TRBJ1-2, is DAMVIQNPRYQVTQFGKPVTLSCSQTLNHNVMYWYQQKSSQAPKLLFHYYDKDFNNEADTPDNFQSRRPNTSFCFLDIRSPGLGDTAMYLCATSSPARGKGDGYTFGSGTRLTVV.

The chain couples TRBV9 to TRBJ1-2; maybe TRBD1 (6 bases). CDR3 length: 14 amino acids. Per the germline V gene, CDR1 is SGDLS and CDR2 is YYNGEE. Trimming left V 3 bases short and J 6 bases short, with 15 bases between. The CDR3 sequence: CASSAQGLWDGYTF. In DNA form, the CDR3 reads TGTGCCAGCAGCGCACAGGGTCTATGGGATGGCTACACCTTC.

This clonotype was counted a few times. The V call is TRBV20-1, the J call TRBJ2-3; D gene ambiguous. The germline CDR1 and CDR2 sequences are DFQATT and SNEGSKA (reference sequence). Trimming took off 6 bases at V and 10 bases at J, with 20 bases between the two ends. The CDR3 contains 13 residues. The CDR3 loop reads CSAPRPSSEAQYF. The CDR3 bases are TGCAGTGCGCCGAGACCATCTAGTGAAGCGCAGTATTTT.

The table lists this clonotype with a few counts. This chain joins TRBV3-1 and TRBJ2-7, with D perhaps matching TRBD1 (5 bases). Per the germline V gene, CDR1 is LGHDT and CDR2 is YNNKEL (reference sequence). Deletions cut 1 base from V and 3 bases from J, with 7 bases between. This CDR3 region has 13 residues. The CDR3 DNA reads TGTGCCAGCAGCCAAGGACAGAACTACGAGCAGTACTTC. It yields the protein CASSQGQNYEQYF.